These 18 T cell receptor beta chains originate from one sample sequenced in a study of blood T cell repertoires in COVID-19. The assay was immunoSEQ multiplex PCR, and TCRdb's table has in-frame clones only and misses some. Of roughly 200,000 clones in the sample, 60% to 85% were seen once. Sequencing used peripheral blood. These receptor sequences come from a woman in her seventies with acute or convalescent COVID-19.

This clone was observed once. The CDR3, as DNA: TGTGCCAGCGCCTTCCGCAGACAGGGGGCCAGAGGGGATCACACCATATATTTT. It specifies CASAFRRQGARGDHTIYF. The chain combines TRBV9 with TRBJ1-3, with TRBD1 matching 10 bases. The CDR3 extends over 18 amino acids. J lost 8 bases, V lost 7 bases, and 21 bases had no gene match. Germline V lookup: CDR1 SGDLS, CDR2 YYNGEE.

This rearrangement joins TRBV5-1 to TRBJ2-3; D is perhaps TRBD1 (5 bases). Looked up from germline, CDR1 is SGHRS and CDR2 is YFSETQ. Trimming cost V 4 bases and J 1 base, with 10 bases left between them. CDR3 length: 14 amino acids. The CDR3 here is CASSPLGGTDTQYF. The CDR3 DNA sequence: TGCGCCAGCAGCCCCCTAGGGGGCACAGATACGCAGTATTTT. The full variable domain, rest sourced from reference TRBV5-1 and TRBJ2-3, is KAGVTQTPRYLIKTRGQQVTLSCSPISGHRSVSWYQQTPGQGLQFLFEYFSETQRNKGNFPGRFSGRQFSNSRSEMNVSTLELGDSALYLCASSPLGGTDTQYFGPGTRLTVL.

The chain uses TRBV9 and TRBJ2-2, with D possibly matching TRBD1 (6 bases). There are 15 residues in the CDR3. Germline loops: CDR1 SGDLS, CDR2 YYNGEE. The V end was cut by 2 bases, the J end by 3 bases, with 11 bases between. CDR3 sequence reads: CASSVDGQHTGELFF. The CDR3 nucleotides read TGTGCCAGCAGCGTTGACGGACAGCACACCGGGGAGCTGTTTTTT.

This sequence joins TRBV6-5 and TRBJ2-7, with TRBD2 matching 7 bases. V gave up 8 bases and J gave up 0 bases; unmatched junction bases: 10. CDR1 MNHEY and CDR2 SVGAGI come from the germline V gene. The CDR3 runs 15 residues. Here the CDR3 reads CASRPPASGSYEQYF. The CDR3 DNA reads as TGTGCCAGCCGGCCGCCGGCTAGCGGCTCCTACGAGCAGTACTTC.

The CDR3 DNA sequence: TGTGCCAGCAGTCGAGCCTCCGGGACAGGGGGCGCTTACACTGAAGCTTTCTTT. Residues: CASSRASGTGGAYTEAFF. The rearrangement links TRBV6-6 to TRBJ1-1; 12 nucleotides line up with TRBD1. CDR1 and CDR2 (germline): MNHNY, SVGAGI (reference sequence). There are 18 residues in the CDR3. J lost 3 bases, V lost 5 bases, and 13 bases had no gene match.

The table lists this clone with a few counts. The chain recombines TRBV19 with TRBJ2-1; D perhaps matches TRBD2 (6 bases). CDR1 and CDR2 from the germline V gene are LNHDA and SQIVND (reference sequence). The CDR3 covers 15 residues. V shed 3 bases and J shed 4 bases, with 13 bases lying between them. The CDR3 coding sequence is TGTGCCAGTAGTATTTTGGCGGGGACGTACAATGAGCAGTTCTTC. Its protein product is CASSILAGTYNEQFF.

The rearrangement joins TRBV5-5 to TRBJ1-2, with D unresolved. The CDR3 sequence is 15 residues long. V dropped 4 bases and J dropped 8 bases, with 21 bases sitting between them. Germline lookup yields CDR1 SGHKS and CDR2 YYEKEE (reference sequence). CDR3 amino acids: CASSPLAPGVGGYTF. The CDR3 nucleotides read TGTGCCAGCAGCCCCTTGGCCCCCGGGGTAGGGGGCTACACCTTC.

V usage is TRBV29-1 and J usage is TRBJ2-1; 7 bases agree with TRBD2. CDR1 is SQVTM and CDR2 is ANQGSEA in the germline V gene. There are 14 residues in the CDR3. The junction had 4 bases not matched to a gene; V was cut back by 4 bases and J by 1 base. The CDR3 nucleotides are TGCAGCGTTGTTCCTAGCGGTTCCTACAATGAGCAGTTCTTC. This translates into CSVVPSGSYNEQFF.

In this sample, this clone turned up once. The chain is built from TRBV7-9 and TRBJ1-1; 9 bases line up with TRBD1. This CDR3 contains 15 residues. J was trimmed by 7 bases and V by 5 bases; bases with no gene match: 11. Germline V CDR1 and CDR2: SEHNR, FQNEAQ (reference sequence). The DNA for the CDR3 is TGTGCCAGCAGCCCGAATATCGGGACAGGGAATGAAGCTTTCTTT. Residues: CASSPNIGTGNEAFF.

This chain joins TRBV2 and TRBJ2-2; D is possibly TRBD2 (5 bases). This CDR3 is built from 15 residues. V was cut by 1 base and J by 5 bases, with 11 bases left in between. Germline values: CDR1 SNHLY, CDR2 FYNNEI. In DNA form, the CDR3 reads TGTGCCAGCAGTGAAGTGCGGGCGGATACCGGGGAGCTGTTTTTT. As protein: CASSEVRADTGELFF.

The V call is TRBV19, the J call TRBJ2-5; 12 bases are a match to TRBD2. CDR1 is LNHDA and CDR2 is SQIVND in the germline V gene (reference sequence). The V segment lost 7 bases and the J segment 4 bases; nucleotides outside the gene matches: 19. This CDR3 is 19 amino acids long. The CDR3 nucleotides read TGTGCCAGTACCCCCGGATCGGTGTCTAGCGGGAGGGCCGTAGAGACCCAGTACTTC. It translates to CASTPGSVSSGRAVETQYF. The entire variable domain, with the rest obtained from reference TRBV19 and TRBJ2-5, is as follows: DGGITQSPKYLFRKEGQNVTLSCEQNLNHDAMYWYRQDPGQGLRLIYYSQIVNDFQKGDIAEGYSVSREKKESFPLTVTSAQKNPTAFYLCASTPGSVSSGRAVETQYFGPGTRLLVL.

J is TRBJ1-2 and V is TRBV28; 9 bases line up with TRBD1. The CDR3 is 13 amino acids. J gave up 4 bases and V 6 bases, and 3 bases lay outside the gene matches. Germline V gene data show CDR1 as MDHEN and CDR2 as SYDVKM. The CDR3 loop is CASRSDRGYGYTF. The CDR3 bases are TGTGCCAGCAGATCGGACAGGGGCTATGGCTACACCTTC.

The CDR3 is CASSSRERASTDTQYF. CDR3 DNA sequence: TGTGCCAGCAGTTCGAGGGAACGGGCTAGCACAGATACGCAGTATTTT. This chain links TRBV28 with TRBJ2-3; perhaps TRBD2 as D (5 bases). Germline lookup yields CDR1 MDHEN and CDR2 SYDVKM. V lost 4 bases and J 0 bases, leaving 14 bases between the germline ends. The CDR3 totals 16 residues.

The chain carries TRBV5-4 and TRBJ2-7; D may be TRBD1 (5 bases). The V end was cut by 4 bases, the J end by 0 bases, with 8 bases between. The V gene's germline CDR1 is SGHNT and CDR2 YYREEE (reference sequence). CDR3 size: 13 residues. The CDR3 nucleotides are TGTGCCAGCAGCCGACAGCTCTCCTACGAGCAGTACTTC. Residues: CASSRQLSYEQYF.

The chain links TRBV5-1 to TRBJ1-4; D call uncertain. Germline CDR1 SGHRS, CDR2 YFSETQ. This CDR3 is 15 amino acids long. The V and J ends lost 0 bases and 3 bases respectively, with 9 bases between them. CDR3 in amino acids: CASSLGQASNEKLFF. The CDR3 nucleotides read TGCGCCAGCAGCTTGGGCCAGGCGTCTAATGAAAAACTGTTTTTT.

This chain joins TRBV6-6 and TRBJ2-7, with TRBD1 matching over 9 bases. The germline gives CDR1 MNHNY, CDR2 SVGAGI (reference sequence). The CDR3 is 14 residues long. J gave up 4 bases and V 4 bases, and 5 bases lay outside the gene matches. The CDR3 region has the DNA TGTGCCAGCAGTTTACAGGGGGCTAATTACGAGCAGTACTTC. Translated: CASSLQGANYEQYF.

This clone was picked up one time. This rearrangement joins TRBV6-5 to TRBJ2-7; D might be TRBD1 (5 bases). Trimming took off 5 bases at V and 1 base at J, with 9 bases between the two ends. The V gene's germline CDR1 is MNHEY and CDR2 SVGAGI. The CDR3 runs to 13 residues. CDR3 loop: CASSRRDSYEQYF. DNA for the CDR3: TGTGCCAGCAGTCGCAGGGATTCCTACGAGCAGTACTTC.

V and J are TRBV25-1 and TRBJ2-1; 9 bases are shared with TRBD1. Germline loops: CDR1 MGHDK, CDR2 SYGVNS. The CDR3 has 14 amino acids. With V trimmed by 8 bases and J by 8 bases, 10 bases remained unmatched. CDR3 amino acids: CASGGGQGKDEQFF. In DNA form, the CDR3 reads TGTGCCAGCGGGGGGGGACAGGGTAAGGATGAGCAGTTCTTC. Full variable domain (missing parts from reference TRBV25-1 and TRBJ2-1): EADIYQTPRYLVIGTGKKITLECSQTMGHDKMYWYQQDPGMELHLIHYSYGVNSTEKGDLSSESTVSRIRTEHFPLTLESARPSHTSQYLCASGGGQGKDEQFFGPGTRLTVL.